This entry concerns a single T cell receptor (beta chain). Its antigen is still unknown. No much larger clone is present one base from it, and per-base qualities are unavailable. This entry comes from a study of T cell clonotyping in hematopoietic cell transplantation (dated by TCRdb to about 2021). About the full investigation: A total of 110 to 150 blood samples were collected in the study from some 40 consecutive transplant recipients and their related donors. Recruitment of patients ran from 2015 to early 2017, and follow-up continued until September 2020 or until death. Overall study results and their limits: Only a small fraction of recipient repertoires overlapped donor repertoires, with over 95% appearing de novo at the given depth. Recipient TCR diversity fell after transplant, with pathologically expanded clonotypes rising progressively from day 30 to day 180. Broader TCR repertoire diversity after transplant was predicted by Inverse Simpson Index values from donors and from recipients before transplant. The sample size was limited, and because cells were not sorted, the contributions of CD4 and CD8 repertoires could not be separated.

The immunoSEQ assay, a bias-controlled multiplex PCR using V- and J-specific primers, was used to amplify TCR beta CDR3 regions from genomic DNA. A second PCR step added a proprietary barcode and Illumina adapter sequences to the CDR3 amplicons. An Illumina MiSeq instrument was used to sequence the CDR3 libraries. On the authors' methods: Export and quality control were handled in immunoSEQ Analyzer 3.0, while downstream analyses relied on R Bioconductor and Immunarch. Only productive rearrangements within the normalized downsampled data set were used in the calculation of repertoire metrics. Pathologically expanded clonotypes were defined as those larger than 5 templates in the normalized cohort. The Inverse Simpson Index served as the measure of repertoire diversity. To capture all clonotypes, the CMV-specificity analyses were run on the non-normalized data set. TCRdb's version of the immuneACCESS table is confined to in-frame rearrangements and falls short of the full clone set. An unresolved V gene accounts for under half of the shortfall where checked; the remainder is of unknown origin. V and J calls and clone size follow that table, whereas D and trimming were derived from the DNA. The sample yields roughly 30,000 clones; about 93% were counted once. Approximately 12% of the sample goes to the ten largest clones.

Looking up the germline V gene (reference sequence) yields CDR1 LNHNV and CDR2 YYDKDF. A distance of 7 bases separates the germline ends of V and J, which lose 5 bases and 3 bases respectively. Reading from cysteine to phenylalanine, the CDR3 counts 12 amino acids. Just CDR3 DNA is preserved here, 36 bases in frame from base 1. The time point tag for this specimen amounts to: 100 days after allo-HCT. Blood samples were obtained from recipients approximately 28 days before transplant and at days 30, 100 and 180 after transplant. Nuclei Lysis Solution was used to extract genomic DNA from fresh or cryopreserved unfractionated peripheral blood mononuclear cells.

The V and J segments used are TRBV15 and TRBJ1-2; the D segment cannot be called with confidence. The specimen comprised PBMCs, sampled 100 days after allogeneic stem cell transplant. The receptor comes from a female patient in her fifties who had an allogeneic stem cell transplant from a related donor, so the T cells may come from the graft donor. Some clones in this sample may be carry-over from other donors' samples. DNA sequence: TGTGCCACCAGCGGAAGCTACTATGGCTACACCTTC. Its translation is CATSGSYYGYTF. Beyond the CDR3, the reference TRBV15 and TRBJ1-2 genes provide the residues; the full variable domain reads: DAMVIQNPRYQVTQFGKPVTLSCSQTLNHNVMYWYQQKSSQAPKLLFHYYDKDFNNEADTPDNFQSRRPNTSFCFLDIRSPGLGDTAMYLCATSGSYYGYTFGSGTRLTVV.